What follows are 32 T cell receptor beta chains derived from one specimen sequenced in a study of neurological immune-mediated disorders. TCRdb used MiXCR to reprocess the 5' RACE reads, holding one entry per CDR3 protein. This sample has more than 20,000 distinct CDR3 sequences, with more than 2% found just once. The specimen was PBMCs. The receptors come from a woman between 45 and 60 years old with multiple sclerosis.

Only a few counts were recorded for this clonotype. V usage is TRBV7-2 and J usage is TRBJ2-3; a possible D gene is TRBD2 (5 bases). In germline, CDR1 is SGHTA, CDR2 FQGNSA. V was trimmed by 5 bases and J by 0 bases, leaving 9 bases between them. The CDR3 is 14 residues long. The CDR3 sequence: CASSPGLSTDTQYF. CDR3 in DNA: TGTGCCAGCAGCCCAGGACTGAGCACAGATACGCAGTATTTT.

This clonotype occurred many times. V and J are TRBV10-3 and TRBJ1-2, with 8 positions matching TRBD1. Germline CDR1 ENHRY, CDR2 SYGVKD. V dropped 6 bases and J dropped 6; count of bases not matched to a gene: 6. This CDR3 is 13 amino acids long. The CDR3 region is CAIRWETGDGYTF. CDR3 nucleotide sequence: TGTGCCATCAGGTGGGAGACAGGGGATGGCTACACCTTC.

This clonotype was observed many times. The J gene is TRBJ2-2, the V gene TRBV7-6; 16 nucleotides match TRBD2. This CDR3 is built from 19 residues. Germline loops: CDR1 SGHVS, CDR2 FNYEAQ. V gave up 3 bases and J gave up 5 bases; unmatched junction bases: 9. The CDR3 sequence: CASSLYTGTSGRVTGELFF. CDR3 coding DNA: TGTGCCAGCAGCTTGTATACCGGGACTAGCGGGAGGGTGACCGGGGAGCTGTTTTTT.

This clonotype came up many times. This sequence joins TRBV7-9 and TRBJ1-2, with D hard to call. The CDR3 loop spans 14 amino acids. The V gene's germline CDR1 is SEHNR and CDR2 FQNEAQ (reference sequence). V lost 5 bases, J lost 4 bases, and 14 bases lay in between. CDR3 nucleotide sequence: TGTGCCAGCAGCGAGAAGTCGGTTTTCTATGGCTACACCTTC. Translation: CASSEKSVFYGYTF.

A few counts support this clonotype. The V and J genes are TRBV7-8 and TRBJ2-1; D is unresolved. The V gene lost 2 bases and the J gene lost 7 bases, with 9 bases spanning the gap. Germline assignment: CDR1 SGHVS and CDR2 FQNEAQ. This CDR3 contains 13 residues. The CDR3 spells CASSLFNGNEQFF. In DNA, the CDR3 is TGTGCCAGCAGCTTATTTAACGGTAATGAGCAGTTCTTC.

In its sample, this clonotype was seen many times. The chain joins TRBV10-3 to TRBJ2-5; D may be TRBD1 (6 bases). Trimming pared 6 bases from V and 7 bases from J, leaving 15 bases between. The CDR3 has 13 amino acids. Germline loops: CDR1 ENHRY, CDR2 SYGVKD. CDR3 region: CAISEDVQGTQYF. CDR3 nucleotides: TGTGCCATCAGCGAGGACGTACAGGGGACCCAGTACTTC.

This clonotype was found many times. This chain joins TRBV10-3 and TRBJ2-5; 8 nucleotides line up with TRBD1. CDR1 and CDR2 from the germline V gene are ENHRY and SYGVKD. The CDR3 is 14 residues long. The ends lost 4 bases at V and 1 base at J; junction bases unmatched: 2. For the CDR3, the DNA is TGTGCCATCAGTGCCGGGACAGGCCAAGAGACCCAGTACTTC. Its translation is CAISAGTGQETQYF.

The chain joins TRBV5-5 to TRBJ1-1, with no clear D. CDR3 length equals 15 residues. Germline CDR1 reads SGHKS; CDR2 reads YYEKEE (reference sequence). With 0 bases removed from V and 1 base from J, the gap between germline ends came to 10 bases. CDR3: CASSLGISSNTEAFF. CDR3 bases: TGTGCCAGCAGCTTGGGGATTAGTTCGAACACTGAAGCTTTCTTT.

This clonotype was observed many times. The chain uses TRBV12-3 or TRBV12-4 and TRBJ2-5, with 7 bases fitting TRBD1. CDR3 length equals 14 residues. The ends lost 6 bases at V and 4 bases at J; junction bases unmatched: 8. In DNA, the CDR3 is TGTGCCAGCAGAGATCGACAGGGTGGAGAGACCCAGTACTTC. Its protein is CASRDRQGGETQYF.

At least ten counts were recorded for this clonotype. The V and J genes are TRBV2 and TRBJ1-5; the D gene is possibly TRBD1 (5 bases). V shed 8 bases and J shed 3 bases, with 14 bases lying between them. CDR1 SNHLY and CDR2 FYNNEI come from the germline V gene. CDR3 length: 14 residues. The chain's CDR3 is CASLGGSTNQPQHF. The CDR3 DNA reads as TGTGCCAGCTTGGGGGGGTCAACCAATCAGCCCCAGCATTTT.

This clonotype has ten or more counts. The genes are TRBV3-1 and TRBJ2-7; 8 positions match TRBD2. Germline V gene sequence: CDR1 LGHDT, CDR2 YNNKEL (reference sequence). V dropped 4 bases and J dropped 5; count of bases not matched to a gene: 13. CDR3 length: 16 amino acids. CDR3 DNA: TGTGCCAGCAGCCCCTATGGCGGGGGGTCCACGCACGAGCAGTACTTC. It encodes CASSPYGGGSTHEQYF.

This clonotype is classed as medium-sized. The CDR3 DNA reads TGCAGTGCTAGTGCTAGCACAGATACGCAGTATTTT. Translating it yields CSASASTDTQYF. V usage is TRBV20-1 and J usage is TRBJ2-3; D gene unclear. Germline V gene sequence: CDR1 DFQATT, CDR2 SNEGSKA (reference sequence). Trimming shortened V by 3 bases and J by 0 bases, and 4 bases separated the two germline ends. This CDR3 comprises 12 residues.

This chain uses TRBV6-4 with TRBJ2-1; TRBD2 is a possible D gene (5 bases). The V gene lost 6 bases and the J gene lost 8 bases, with 14 bases spanning the gap. The germline V gene encodes CDR1 MRHNA and CDR2 SNTAGT. The CDR3 sequence is 13 residues long. The CDR3 bases are TGTGCCAGCAGCGCCGCTCTAGCTCATGAGCAGTTCTTC. This encodes CASSAALAHEQFF.

This clonotype was found many times. The V and J genes are TRBV20-1 and TRBJ1-3; D not resolved. Germline V CDR1 and CDR2: DFQATT, SNEGSKA (reference sequence). The length of the CDR3 is 17 residues. With 0 bases removed from V and 0 bases from J, the gap between germline ends came to 15 bases. CDR3 loop: CSARDLLRSTSGNTIYF. The CDR3 DNA reads TGCAGTGCTAGAGATCTCCTTCGGTCTACCTCTGGAAACACCATATATTTT.

By its share, this clonotype is medium-sized. V and J are TRBV9 and TRBJ1-2; TRBD1 aligns across 7 bases. This CDR3 spans 14 amino acids. The trim removed 2 bases at V and 7 bases at J, leaving 8 bases unmatched. CDR1 is SGDLS and CDR2 is YYNGEE in the germline V gene. CDR3 coding DNA: TGTGCCAGCAGCGTCCACGACAGGGCCCTTGGCTACACCTTC. Protein sequence: CASSVHDRALGYTF.

This clonotype showed up many times. This chain links TRBV5-1 with TRBJ2-3; unclear D gene. Trimming left V 0 bases short and J 6 bases short, with 14 bases between. Germline V gene data show CDR1 as SGHRS and CDR2 as YFSETQ. The CDR3 length is 15 residues. The CDR3 spells CASSLGTAKGDTQYF. Here the CDR3 DNA reads TGCGCCAGCAGCTTGGGTACGGCGAAAGGGGATACGCAGTATTTT. The full variable domain, with the rest looked up from reference TRBV5-1 and TRBJ2-3, is KAGVTQTPRYLIKTRGQQVTLSCSPISGHRSVSWYQQTPGQGLQFLFEYFSETQRNKGNFPGRFSGRQFSNSRSEMNVSTLELGDSALYLCASSLGTAKGDTQYFGPGTRLTVL.

This clonotype was seen at least ten times. The V gene is TRBV5-1, the J gene TRBJ1-2, with no clear D. Germline CDR1 SGHRS, CDR2 YFSETQ. This CDR3 is 13 amino acids long. Trimming removed 4 bases from V and 0 bases from J, with 7 bases in between. CDR3 sequence: CASSRGSNYGYTF. The DNA of the CDR3 is TGCGCCAGCAGCCGAGGATCTAACTATGGCTACACCTTC.

This clonotype was seen many times. V and J are TRBV24-1 and TRBJ1-6, with D hard to call. The CDR3 spans 13 residues. The ends were cut back, 3 bases at V and 10 bases at J, with 9 bases in the middle. CDR1 and CDR2 (germline): KGHDR, SFDVKD. In DNA, the CDR3 is TGTGCCACCAGTGATGGGGTAGGCTCACCCCTCCACTTT. Translated, it gives CATSDGVGSPLHF.

With respect to this clonotype: No conserved phenylalanine or tryptophan ends this CDR3, so it is likely a read error. V usage is TRBV7-8 and J usage is TRBJ1-2; 9 bases are a match to TRBD1. Germline V gene lookup returns CDR1 SGHVS and CDR2 FQNEAQ. The CDR3 runs to 15 residues. The V segment lost 2 bases and the J segment 8 bases; nucleotides outside the gene matches: 9. CDR3 protein: CASSLKQGAREGYTN. Here the CDR3 DNA reads TGTGCCAGCAGCTTAAAACAGGGGGCTAGGGAAGGCTACACCAAC.

This clonotype has at least ten counts. The chain combines TRBV20-1 with TRBJ2-7; D might be TRBD1 or TRBD2, each matching 5 bases. The CDR3 loop spans 13 amino acids. Germline-derived CDR1 and CDR2 are DFQATT and SNEGSKA (reference sequence). V was clipped by 5 bases and J by 2 bases, with 13 bases between them. The chain's CDR3 is CSAEGQITYEQYF. The CDR3 region has the DNA TGCAGTGCTGAGGGGCAGATAACCTACGAGCAGTACTTC.

The sample holds many counts of this clonotype. V usage is TRBV12-3 or TRBV12-4 and J usage is TRBJ2-7, with D hard to call. Trimming removed 3 bases at V and 6 bases at J, with 9 bases between. CDR3 length: 12 residues. CDR3 sequence: CASSFGEGEQYF. CDR3 sequence (DNA): TGTGCCAGCAGTTTCGGAGAAGGCGAGCAGTACTTC.

This clonotype was detected many times. This sequence joins TRBV2 and TRBJ2-5; TRBD1 aligns across 7 bases. Germline trimming cut 6 bases from V and 6 bases from J; bases unmatched to any gene: 7. Looked up from germline, CDR1 is SNHLY and CDR2 is FYNNEI. The CDR3 totals 13 residues. Written as DNA, the CDR3 is TGTGCCAGCAGACAGGGGATCAGGAAGACCCAGTACTTC. Amino acid sequence: CASRQGIRKTQYF.

This clonotype was picked up many times. The chain employs TRBV5-1 and TRBJ1-6, with D tentatively TRBD1 (6 bases). The V and J ends lost 0 bases and 7 bases respectively, with 8 bases between them. The CDR3 consists of 14 residues. The germline gives CDR1 SGHRS, CDR2 YFSETQ. The DNA of the CDR3 is TGCGCCAGCAGCTTGGCCCAGGGGAATTCACCCCTCCACTTT. Translation gives CASSLAQGNSPLHF.

This clonotype has a count of ten or more. The CDR3 DNA follows: TGTGCCTCTAAGGTGGGAGCGGGGGAACAGGGGGAGACCCAGTACTTC. Translating it yields CASKVGAGEQGETQYF. This chain uses TRBV10-3 with TRBJ2-5; D is possibly TRBD2 (8 bases). This CDR3 is built from 16 residues. CDR1 is ENHRY, CDR2 SYGVKD, per germline. Trimming removed 11 bases at V and 5 bases at J, with 27 bases between.

This clonotype was seen at least ten times. The chain employs TRBV7-3 and TRBJ2-7, with 10 nucleotides matching TRBD2. V was clipped by 0 bases and J by 3 bases; unmatched bases: 5. CDR1 and CDR2 (germline): SGHTA, FQGTGA. This CDR3 is built from 16 residues. The CDR3 here is CASSLTGAGGLYEQYF. The CDR3, as DNA: TGTGCCAGCAGCTTAACAGGAGCGGGGGGGCTCTACGAGCAGTACTTC.

This clonotype appeared many times. This chain connects TRBV5-1 to TRBJ1-2; D remains ambiguous. This CDR3 is 13 amino acids long. CDR1 and CDR2 (germline): SGHRS, YFSETQ. V was shortened by 0 bases and J by 6 bases, with 9 bases between the two germline ends. This CDR3 is CASSLAWGDGYTF. The CDR3 DNA reads TGCGCCAGCAGCTTGGCCTGGGGAGATGGCTACACCTTC.

This clonotype has a count of ten or more. This sequence joins TRBV29-1 and TRBJ2-7; weak D call: TRBD1 (5 bases). The germline V gene has CDR1 SQVTM and CDR2 ANQGSEA. Trimming removed 6 bases from V and 1 base from J, with 10 bases in between. CDR3 length: 12 amino acids. The CDR3 loop is CSVIRQSYEQYF. The CDR3 nucleotides are TGCAGCGTCATCCGACAGTCCTACGAGCAGTACTTC.

This clonotype was counted ten times or more. The CDR3 region is CATSGYRVSTGELFF. The CDR3 nucleotides read TGTGCCACCAGCGGCTACAGGGTGTCCACCGGGGAGCTGTTTTTT. The chain links TRBV15 to TRBJ2-2; D perhaps matches TRBD1 (6 bases). V lost 5 bases and J 4 bases, leaving 14 bases between the germline ends. Germline V lookup: CDR1 LNHNV, CDR2 YYDKDF (reference sequence). The length of the CDR3 is 15 residues.

This clonotype was counted at least ten times. V and J are TRBV12-3 or TRBV12-4 and TRBJ1-5, with D possibly TRBD1 on 5 matching bases. V gave up 3 bases and J gave up 4 bases, with 7 bases separating them. The CDR3 contains 13 residues. The CDR3 is CASSLTENQPQHF. The CDR3 DNA reads as TGTGCCAGCAGTTTGACAGAGAATCAGCCCCAGCATTTT.

This clonotype has at least ten counts. J is TRBJ2-7 and V is TRBV5-1; D tentatively reads TRBD1 or TRBD2 (5 bases each). Trimming pared 2 bases from V and 3 bases from J, leaving 15 bases between. Germline CDR1 reads SGHRS; CDR2 reads YFSETQ. The CDR3 consists of 15 residues. The CDR3 spells CASSFNRDGGYEQYF. CDR3 nucleotide sequence: TGCGCCAGCAGCTTCAATCGGGACGGAGGCTACGAGCAGTACTTC.

This clonotype has ten or more counts. The gene calls are TRBV20-1 and TRBJ1-5; D uncertain. V was shortened by 4 bases and J by 1 base, with 14 bases between the two germline ends. This CDR3 is 15 amino acids long. The germline CDR1 and CDR2 sequences are DFQATT and SNEGSKA (reference sequence). CDR3 in DNA: TGCAGTGCTAAATCCGTGACATTAAGCAATCAGCCCCAGCATTTT. Its translation is CSAKSVTLSNQPQHF.

The table lists this clonotype with many counts. CDR3 protein: CATRGGLAGDEQYF. DNA of the CDR3: TGTGCCACCCGTGGGGGACTAGCGGGGGACGAGCAGTACTTC. This chain joins TRBV10-3 and TRBJ2-7; 14 bases map to TRBD2. Germline values: CDR1 ENHRY, CDR2 SYGVKD. Unmatched junction bases numbered 7, after V lost 10 bases and J lost 5 bases. CDR3 length equals 14 residues.